The entry that follows covers one T cell receptor (beta chain) sequence. The data belong to a study of cytomegalovirus exposure and HLA in healthy donors. PCR involved 60 Vbeta and 13 Jbeta primers. Repertoires were generated with immunoSEQ multiplex PCR, while TCRdb's copy carries only in-frame clones and drops some. The sample holds 150,000 to 200,000 clones; 87% are singletons and the top ten take less than 1.3%. Sequencing used PBMCs. This clonotype was sampled from a boy between 2 and 10 years old in good health and CMV-seronegative.

CDR3 protein: CASGLVAGDGYTF. The CDR3 DNA follows: TGTGCTAGTGGTTTGGTTGCAGGGGATGGCTACACCTTC. This chain joins TRBV12-5 and TRBJ1-2; D possibly corresponds to TRBD1 (6 bases). The V end was cut by 0 bases, the J end by 6 bases, with 8 bases between. The germline CDR1 and CDR2 sequences are LGHNT and FRNRAP. This CDR3 is 13 amino acids long.